One sample yielded the 2 T cell receptor beta chains listed below, sequenced in a study of CD8+ T cells in alopecia areata. Once RNA had been extracted, it was reverse transcribed into cDNA to act as the sequencing template. TCRdb's copy holds only in-frame clones and misses some; the assay was immunoSEQ multiplex PCR. The profile covers some 110,000 clones, with approximately 54% appearing a single time and approximately 12% taken by the ten largest. Treatment of the sample: oral pan-JAK inhibitor, 5-10 mg twice daily. Sequences were derived from CD8+ T cells sorted from blood, sampled at week 24, from a patient treated with tofacitinib. Receptors originate from a human donor with alopecia areata.

This chain links TRBV7-9 with TRBJ2-3; 9 bases are shared with TRBD2. The CDR3 covers 15 residues. Per the germline V gene, CDR1 is SEHNR and CDR2 is FQNEAQ (reference sequence). V dropped 1 base and J dropped 6; count of bases not matched to a gene: 5. In DNA form, the CDR3 reads TGTGCCAGCAGCTTAGTAAGCGGGGGGCAGGATACGCAGTATTTT. It is translated as CASSLVSGGQDTQYF.

The chain has TRBV5-4 and TRBJ1-1; D may be TRBD1 (6 bases). CDR1 and CDR2 (germline): SGHNT, YYREEE (reference sequence). Trimming left V 0 bases short and J 1 base short, with 16 bases between. This CDR3 comprises 17 residues. CDR3 residues: CASSLAWLGQKNTEAFF. DNA of the CDR3: TGTGCCAGCAGCTTGGCCTGGTTGGGACAAAAGAACACTGAAGCTTTCTTT.